The 18 T cell receptor beta chains below come from one sample, sequenced in a study of blood T cell repertoires in COVID-19. Libraries were prepared by immunoSEQ multiplex PCR; TCRdb keeps only in-frame clonotypes and omits some of them. Here the sample spans 150,000 to 200,000 clones, around 87% being singletons. The sequenced sample was peripheral blood. Source of these receptors: a man aged 35-49 years with active or convalescent COVID-19.

The chain couples TRBV5-1 to TRBJ1-1; perhaps TRBD1 as D (5 bases). Germline loops: CDR1 SGHRS, CDR2 YFSETQ. This CDR3 comprises 13 residues. Trimming stripped 4 bases from V and 4 bases from J, with 11 bases between. CDR3 protein: CASSLREFTEAFF. In DNA form, the CDR3 reads TGCGCCAGCAGCCTCAGGGAATTCACTGAAGCTTTCTTT. The whole variable domain, filled in from reference TRBV5-1 and TRBJ1-1, reads KAGVTQTPRYLIKTRGQQVTLSCSPISGHRSVSWYQQTPGQGLQFLFEYFSETQRNKGNFPGRFSGRQFSNSRSEMNVSTLELGDSALYLCASSLREFTEAFFGQGTRLTVV.

V usage is TRBV4-1 and J usage is TRBJ1-2, with D perhaps TRBD1 (6 bases). V gave up 2 bases and J gave up 4 bases, with 20 bases separating them. CDR1 is MGHRA, CDR2 YSYEKL, per germline. The CDR3 sequence is 17 residues long. The CDR3 protein is CASSQTPGTGTLYGYTF. The CDR3 DNA reads TGCGCCAGCAGCCAAACCCCAGGAACAGGGACACTCTATGGCTACACCTTC.

J is TRBJ1-1 and V is TRBV19; TRBD1 might be the D (5 bases). Between the trimmed V and J ends, which lost 3 bases and 5 bases, there was a span of 13 bases. The germline CDR1 and CDR2 sequences are LNHDA and SQIVND (reference sequence). This CDR3 comprises 14 residues. The CDR3 nucleotides read TGTGCCAGTAGTATCCAGGGTAGGGTAACTGAAGCTTTCTTT. It translates to CASSIQGRVTEAFF.

Written as DNA, the CDR3 is TGTGCCAGCAGCTTTAGCGGGGGCCAACCGGAGGAGCAGTACTTC. It specifies CASSFSGGQPEEQYF. This rearrangement joins TRBV11-2 to TRBJ2-7; the match to TRBD2 covers 9 bases. Germline V gene sequence: CDR1 SGHAT, CDR2 FQNNGV. The CDR3 runs to 15 residues. V shed 3 bases and J 7 bases; nucleotides not matched to a gene: 10.

This clone was detected ten times or more. The chain employs TRBV5-1 and TRBJ1-1, with 8 bases that match TRBD1. V lost 2 bases to trimming and J lost 1 base; unmatched junction nucleotides: 10. CDR1 and CDR2 from the germline V gene are SGHRS and YFSETQ. The CDR3 runs 17 residues. CDR3 coding DNA: TGCGCCAGCAGCTTCCTTCGGCAGGGGGCAAAGAACACTGAAGCTTTCTTT. This codes for CASSFLRQGAKNTEAFF.

The sample holds one count of this clone. V and J are TRBV4-2 and TRBJ1-5; 8 bases fit TRBD1. Germline V gives CDR1 LGHNA, CDR2 YNFKEQ. With V trimmed by 0 bases and J by 7 bases, 14 bases remained unmatched. The length of the CDR3 is 18 residues. CDR3 protein: CASSQEVPGTGWRQPQHF. The CDR3 DNA sequence: TGTGCCAGCAGCCAAGAGGTCCCGGGGACAGGTTGGAGACAGCCCCAGCATTTT.

J is TRBJ1-2 and V is TRBV7-6; D might be TRBD1 (6 bases). V lost 5 bases and J lost 3, with 13 bases in between. CDR1 is SGHVS and CDR2 is FNYEAQ in the germline V gene. This CDR3 spans 14 amino acids. Here the CDR3 DNA reads TGTGCCAGCAGCCCCGGACAGCAATACTATGGCTACACCTTC. Its translation is CASSPGQQYYGYTF.

This chain links TRBV12-3 or TRBV12-4 with TRBJ1-5, with D possibly being TRBD1 (5 bases). The length of the CDR3 is 13 residues. The V and J ends lost 5 bases and 4 bases respectively, with 9 bases between them. CDR3 region: CASSDSQNQPQHF. CDR3 nucleotide sequence: TGTGCCAGCAGTGACAGCCAAAATCAGCCCCAGCATTTT.

This clone has only a few counts. The chain employs TRBV11-2 and TRBJ2-2; D gene unclear. The CDR3 contains 15 residues. The V gene's germline CDR1 is SGHAT and CDR2 FQNNGV. The V end lost 0 bases, the J end lost 7 bases, and 12 bases lay between the germline ends. CDR3 nucleotide sequence: TGTGCCAGCAGCTTAGACGCAGGTTGGATCGGGGAGCTGTTTTTT. It yields the protein CASSLDAGWIGELFF. The full variable domain, with the rest looked up from reference TRBV11-2 and TRBJ2-2, is EAGVAQSPRYKIIEKRQSVAFWCNPISGHATLYWYQQILGQGPKLLIQFQNNGVVDDSQLPKDRFSAERLKGVDSTLKIQPAKLEDSAVYLCASSLDAGWIGELFFGEGSRLTVL.

The chain links TRBV30 to TRBJ1-4, with unresolved D. The CDR3 contains 15 residues. The germline V and J ends were trimmed by 2 bases and 0 bases, with 10 bases remaining between them. Germline CDR1 is GTSNPN and CDR2 is SVGIG (reference sequence). Here the CDR3 DNA reads TGTGCCTGGAGTCAACAGACTACAACTAATGAAAAACTGTTTTTT. This encodes CAWSQQTTTNEKLFF. The complete variable domain, with remaining parts taken from reference TRBV30 and TRBJ1-4, reads SQTIHQWPATLVQPVGSPLSLECTVEGTSNPNLYWYRQAAGRGLQLLFYSVGIGQISSEVPQNLSASRPQDRQFILSSKKLLLSDSGFYLCAWSQQTTTNEKLFFGSGTQLSVL.

This clone has only one observation. J is TRBJ2-7 and V is TRBV10-3, with 9 nucleotides matching TRBD1. J was trimmed by 1 base and V by 6 bases; bases with no gene match: 4. The CDR3 runs 14 residues. Germline V gene data show CDR1 as ENHRY and CDR2 as SYGVKD. Written as DNA, the CDR3 is TGTGCCATCAGATTGGACAGGGGATCCTACGAGCAGTACTTC. Translated, it gives CAIRLDRGSYEQYF.

This chain joins TRBV10-2 and TRBJ1-4; D perhaps matches TRBD1 (5 bases). This CDR3 has 17 amino acids. Trimming stripped 3 bases from V and 0 bases from J, with 14 bases between. Per the germline V gene, CDR1 is WSHSY and CDR2 is SAAADI. The CDR3 DNA follows: TGCGCCAGCAGTGATCCTCCCACGGGGGCAACTAATGAAAAACTGTTTTTT. Protein sequence: CASSDPPTGATNEKLFF.

The CDR3 DNA follows: TGTGCCAGCAGCCAAGATAGCTGGACAGGATTTCTCTATGGCTACACCTTC. Translation: CASSQDSWTGFLYGYTF. The chain uses TRBV14 and TRBJ1-2; 7 bases agree with TRBD1. Germline V gives CDR1 SGHDN, CDR2 FVKESK. J gave up 4 bases and V 0 bases, and 11 bases lay outside the gene matches. This CDR3 comprises 17 residues.

This rearrangement joins TRBV5-1 to TRBJ2-1, with D possibly being TRBD1 (6 bases). CDR1 and CDR2 (germline): SGHRS, YFSETQ. The length of the CDR3 is 14 residues. V lost 5 bases and J lost 8, with 17 bases in between. The CDR3 loop reads CASRAFTGFYEQFF. The CDR3 DNA sequence: TGCGCCAGCAGAGCCTTTACAGGGTTTTATGAGCAGTTCTTC.

In nucleotides, the CDR3 is TGTGCCAGCAGCCCGACCTCTTTCGCGGTCGAGACCCAGTACTTC. As protein: CASSPTSFAVETQYF. V and J are TRBV11-2 and TRBJ2-5; unclear D gene. With 5 bases removed from V and 5 bases from J, the gap between germline ends came to 18 bases. CDR1 is SGHAT, CDR2 FQNNGV, per germline. The CDR3 length is 15 residues.

The rearrangement links TRBV19 to TRBJ1-1, with D perhaps TRBD1 (6 bases). The CDR3 totals 16 residues. The V gene's germline CDR1 is LNHDA and CDR2 SQIVND (reference sequence). V dropped 5 bases and J dropped 3 bases, with 19 bases sitting between them. CDR3 region: CASSSGRGVRDTEAFF. The DNA for the CDR3 is TGTGCCAGTAGTTCAGGCAGGGGCGTCCGGGACACTGAAGCTTTCTTT. Filled out from reference TRBV19 and TRBJ1-1, the complete variable domain reads DGGITQSPKYLFRKEGQNVTLSCEQNLNHDAMYWYRQDPGQGLRLIYYSQIVNDFQKGDIAEGYSVSREKKESFPLTVTSAQKNPTAFYLCASSSGRGVRDTEAFFGQGTRLTVV.

The chain employs TRBV7-8 and TRBJ2-6; D unclear. The V end lost 4 bases, the J end lost 4 bases, and 8 bases lay between the germline ends. There are 14 residues in the CDR3. Per germline, CDR1 SGHVS and CDR2 FQNEAQ. The CDR3 sequence is CASSSSRGANVLTF. The CDR3 nucleotides read TGTGCCAGCAGCTCCTCTAGAGGGGCCAACGTCCTGACTTTC. The full variable domain, completed using reference TRBV7-8 and TRBJ2-6, is GAGVSQSPRYKVAKRGQDVALRCDPISGHVSLFWYQQALGQGPEFLTYFQNEAQLDKSGLPSDRFFAERPEGSVSTLKIQRTQQEDSAVYLCASSSSRGANVLTFGAGSRLTVL.

The chain carries TRBV4-1 and TRBJ1-5; D remains ambiguous. Deletions cut 4 bases from V and 2 bases from J, with 9 bases between. CDR1 is MGHRA, CDR2 YSYEKL, per germline. The CDR3 is 14 residues long. The CDR3 reads CASSRESGNQPQHF. For the CDR3, the DNA is TGCGCCAGCAGCCGAGAGTCGGGCAATCAGCCCCAGCATTTT.